Listed here are 17 T cell receptor beta chains from one sample, sequenced in a study of early T cells in non-severe SARS-CoV-2 infection. TCRdb reprocessed the 5' RACE reads with MiXCR, giving one entry per CDR3 protein. The sample contains more than 95,000 distinct CDR3 sequences, over 15% of which appear only once. Sequenced material: whole blood. Receptors originate from an adult who was a healthcare worker with PCR-confirmed SARS-CoV-2 infection or an uninfected control (not recorded which).

This chain uses TRBV20-1 with TRBJ2-3, with TRBD1 matching over 10 bases. Trimming cost V 8 bases and J 3 bases; bases outside gene matches: 8. CDR1 and CDR2 (germline): DFQATT, SNEGSKA (reference sequence). CDR3 size: 14 residues. CDR3 in amino acids: CSTQGQGGTDTQYF. DNA of the CDR3: TGCAGTACCCAAGGACAGGGGGGAACAGATACGCAGTATTTT.

This clonotype was observed a few times. The J gene is TRBJ1-6, the V gene TRBV6-5; no definite D call. CDR3 length: 15 amino acids. The V end lost 5 bases, the J end lost 6 bases, and 14 bases lay between the germline ends. The V gene's germline CDR1 is MNHEY and CDR2 SVGAGI. The CDR3 nucleotides are TGTGCCAGCAGTCCCCAGGTGATCGGTAATTCACCCCTCCACTTT. Translating gives CASSPQVIGNSPLHF.

The chain uses TRBV28 and TRBJ1-1; D gene unclear. The CDR3 is 11 amino acids. V was trimmed by 5 bases and J by 3 bases, leaving 4 bases between them. Germline values: CDR1 MDHEN, CDR2 SYDVKM. In DNA form, the CDR3 reads TGTGCCAGCAGTCCACACACTGAAGCTTTCTTT. It translates to CASSPHTEAFF.

This clonotype was found a few times. The junction and the germline gene differ at one end; a read error may be behind it. The V and J genes are TRBV7-7 and TRBJ2-1; D is possibly TRBD1 (5 bases). The CDR3 extends over 13 amino acids. Germline values: CDR1 SSHAT, CDR2 FNYEAQ (reference sequence). CDR3 amino acids: CASSPTGAGEQFF. In DNA form, the CDR3 reads TGTGCTAGCAGCCCAACTGGGGCTGGTGAGCAGTTCTTC.

This clonotype came up a few times. The chain is built from TRBV18 and TRBJ2-1, with 8 bases that match TRBD2. The CDR3 sequence is 15 residues long. From germline, CDR1 is KGHSH and CDR2 LQKENI. V lost 5 bases to trimming and J lost 5 bases; unmatched junction nucleotides: 8. DNA of the CDR3: TGTGCCAGCTCAACCCCCCAGCGGGAGAACAATGAGCAGTTCTTC. It encodes CASSTPQRENNEQFF.

The chain employs TRBV28 and TRBJ1-2; D perhaps matches TRBD1 (5 bases). The germline CDR1 and CDR2 sequences are MDHEN and SYDVKM. Between the trimmed V and J ends, which lost 7 bases and 6 bases, there was a span of 18 bases. The CDR3 sequence is 14 residues long. CDR3 loop: CASTSPRDLHGYTF. In DNA form, the CDR3 reads TGTGCCAGCACCTCTCCCAGGGATCTTCATGGCTACACCTTC.

This rearrangement joins TRBV7-6 to TRBJ2-5; 7 nucleotides agree with TRBD2. There are 15 residues in the CDR3. The V segment lost 1 base and the J segment 4 bases; nucleotides outside the gene matches: 6. Germline V gene data show CDR1 as SGHVS and CDR2 as FNYEAQ. In DNA, the CDR3 is TGTGCCAGCAGCTTAGTGGCGGGAGTCTCAGAGACCCAGTACTTC. Translated, it gives CASSLVAGVSETQYF. The variable domain in full, with the rest retrieved from reference TRBV7-6 and TRBJ2-5, is GAGVSQSPRYKVTKRGQDVALRCDPISGHVSLYWYRQALGQGPEFLTYFNYEAQQDKSGLPNDRFSAERPEGSISTLTIQRTEQRDSAMYRCASSLVAGVSETQYFGPGTRLLVL.

The chain links TRBV29-1 to TRBJ1-1; D uncertain. Germline-derived CDR1 and CDR2 are SQVTM and ANQGSEA. Trimming removed 7 bases from V and 0 bases from J, with 15 bases in between. This CDR3 is built from 14 residues. The CDR3: CSGTPGGMNTEAFF. For the CDR3, the DNA is TGCAGCGGGACGCCCGGTGGTATGAACACTGAAGCTTTCTTT.

The chain carries TRBV6-5 and TRBJ1-4; TRBD1 matches 7 bases. Germline CDR1 is MNHEY and CDR2 is SVGAGI. The J segment lost 0 bases and the V segment lost 4 bases, leaving 5 bases of the junction unmatched. CDR3 size: 16 residues. As DNA, the CDR3 is TGTGCCAGCAGTTCCGGGACAGCCACAACTAATGAAAAACTGTTTTTT. This encodes CASSSGTATTNEKLFF.

In this sample, this clonotype turned up a few times. The V gene is TRBV27, the J gene TRBJ2-7, with D possibly TRBD1 on 5 matching bases. V was shortened by 3 bases and J by 3 bases, with 9 bases between the two germline ends. Germline V CDR1 and CDR2: MNHEY, SMNVEV (reference sequence). This CDR3 region has 13 residues. CDR3: CASSLRQSYEQYF. The CDR3 DNA reads as TGTGCCAGCAGTTTGAGACAGAGCTACGAGCAGTACTTC.

The chain links TRBV12-3 or TRBV12-4 to TRBJ2-6; D is ambiguous. V lost 5 bases to trimming and J lost 0 bases, with 5 bases between them. CDR3 length: 14 amino acids. The CDR3 nucleotides are TGTGCCAGCAGTATCCTCTCTGGGGCCAACGTCCTGACTTTC. It yields the protein CASSILSGANVLTF.

This clonotype occurred a few times. CDR3 sequence reads: CASSPPTSENTGELFF. DNA for the CDR3: TGTGCCAGCAGCCCCCCCACTTCCGAGAACACCGGGGAGCTGTTTTTT. The chain employs TRBV5-4 and TRBJ2-2; D call uncertain. CDR3 length: 16 residues. Germline CDR1 is SGHNT and CDR2 is YYREEE (reference sequence). V was cut by 4 bases and J by 1 base, with 14 bases left in between.

V usage is TRBV27 and J usage is TRBJ1-5, with 7 bases aligning to TRBD1. Germline V CDR1 and CDR2: MNHEY, SMNVEV (reference sequence). This CDR3 is 15 amino acids long. V shed 3 bases, J shed 3 bases, and the junction held 5 bases outside the gene matches. In DNA, the CDR3 is TGTGCCAGCAGTTTGGGACAGCCGCACAATCAGCCCCAGCATTTT. This gives the protein CASSLGQPHNQPQHF.

This clonotype was recorded at least ten times. The chain employs TRBV12-5 and TRBJ2-3; D gene unclear. Looked up from germline, CDR1 is LGHNT and CDR2 is FRNRAP. Trimming pared 0 bases from V and 2 bases from J, leaving 12 bases between. The CDR3 totals 16 residues. The CDR3 reads CASGLVPGSITDTQYF. CDR3 nucleotide sequence: TGTGCTAGTGGTTTGGTCCCCGGTTCTATCACAGATACGCAGTATTTT.

The J gene is TRBJ1-4, the V gene TRBV12-3 or TRBV12-4; no clear D. Trimming left V 3 bases short and J 4 bases short, with 9 bases between. The CDR3 is 14 amino acids. Here the CDR3 reads CASSFGGYNEKLFF. The CDR3 bases are TGTGCCAGCAGTTTTGGAGGGTATAATGAAAAACTGTTTTTT.

V is TRBV7-6 and J is TRBJ1-1; TRBD1 agrees at 10 bases. V dropped 6 bases and J dropped 4; count of bases not matched to a gene: 5. The CDR3 totals 14 residues. Germline V gene data show CDR1 as SGHVS and CDR2 as FNYEAQ. CDR3 nucleotide sequence: TGTGCCAGCAGGTCGGGGACAGGGGCCACTGAAGCTTTCTTT. It yields the protein CASRSGTGATEAFF.

This chain connects TRBV27 to TRBJ2-2, with 11 bases identical to TRBD1. The length of the CDR3 is 14 residues. Germline V lookup: CDR1 MNHEY, CDR2 SMNVEV (reference sequence). J was trimmed by 8 bases and V by 4 bases; bases with no gene match: 3. CDR3 amino acids: CASSSGQGVGELFF. The CDR3 nucleotides read TGTGCCAGCAGTTCGGGACAGGGGGTTGGGGAGCTGTTTTTT.